This TCR beta chain was identified in a study of blood T cell repertoires in COVID-19. This clone was observed a handful of times. Repertoires were generated with immunoSEQ multiplex PCR, while TCRdb's copy carries only in-frame clones and drops some. The sample has about 200,000 clones, around 80% seen once. Germline V lookup: CDR1 MNHEY, CDR2 SVGAGI. This CDR3 has 15 amino acids. Trimming removed 7 bases at V and 8 bases at J, with 22 bases between. V and J are TRBV6-5 and TRBJ2-3; D uncertain. This TCR was sampled from a man aged 40-50 years with acute or convalescent COVID-19. What was sequenced was peripheral blood. CDR3 nucleotide sequence: TGTGCCAGCACGACTCTCGTCAACGCCCTTCCTACGCAGTATTTT. As protein: CASTTLVNALPTQYF.